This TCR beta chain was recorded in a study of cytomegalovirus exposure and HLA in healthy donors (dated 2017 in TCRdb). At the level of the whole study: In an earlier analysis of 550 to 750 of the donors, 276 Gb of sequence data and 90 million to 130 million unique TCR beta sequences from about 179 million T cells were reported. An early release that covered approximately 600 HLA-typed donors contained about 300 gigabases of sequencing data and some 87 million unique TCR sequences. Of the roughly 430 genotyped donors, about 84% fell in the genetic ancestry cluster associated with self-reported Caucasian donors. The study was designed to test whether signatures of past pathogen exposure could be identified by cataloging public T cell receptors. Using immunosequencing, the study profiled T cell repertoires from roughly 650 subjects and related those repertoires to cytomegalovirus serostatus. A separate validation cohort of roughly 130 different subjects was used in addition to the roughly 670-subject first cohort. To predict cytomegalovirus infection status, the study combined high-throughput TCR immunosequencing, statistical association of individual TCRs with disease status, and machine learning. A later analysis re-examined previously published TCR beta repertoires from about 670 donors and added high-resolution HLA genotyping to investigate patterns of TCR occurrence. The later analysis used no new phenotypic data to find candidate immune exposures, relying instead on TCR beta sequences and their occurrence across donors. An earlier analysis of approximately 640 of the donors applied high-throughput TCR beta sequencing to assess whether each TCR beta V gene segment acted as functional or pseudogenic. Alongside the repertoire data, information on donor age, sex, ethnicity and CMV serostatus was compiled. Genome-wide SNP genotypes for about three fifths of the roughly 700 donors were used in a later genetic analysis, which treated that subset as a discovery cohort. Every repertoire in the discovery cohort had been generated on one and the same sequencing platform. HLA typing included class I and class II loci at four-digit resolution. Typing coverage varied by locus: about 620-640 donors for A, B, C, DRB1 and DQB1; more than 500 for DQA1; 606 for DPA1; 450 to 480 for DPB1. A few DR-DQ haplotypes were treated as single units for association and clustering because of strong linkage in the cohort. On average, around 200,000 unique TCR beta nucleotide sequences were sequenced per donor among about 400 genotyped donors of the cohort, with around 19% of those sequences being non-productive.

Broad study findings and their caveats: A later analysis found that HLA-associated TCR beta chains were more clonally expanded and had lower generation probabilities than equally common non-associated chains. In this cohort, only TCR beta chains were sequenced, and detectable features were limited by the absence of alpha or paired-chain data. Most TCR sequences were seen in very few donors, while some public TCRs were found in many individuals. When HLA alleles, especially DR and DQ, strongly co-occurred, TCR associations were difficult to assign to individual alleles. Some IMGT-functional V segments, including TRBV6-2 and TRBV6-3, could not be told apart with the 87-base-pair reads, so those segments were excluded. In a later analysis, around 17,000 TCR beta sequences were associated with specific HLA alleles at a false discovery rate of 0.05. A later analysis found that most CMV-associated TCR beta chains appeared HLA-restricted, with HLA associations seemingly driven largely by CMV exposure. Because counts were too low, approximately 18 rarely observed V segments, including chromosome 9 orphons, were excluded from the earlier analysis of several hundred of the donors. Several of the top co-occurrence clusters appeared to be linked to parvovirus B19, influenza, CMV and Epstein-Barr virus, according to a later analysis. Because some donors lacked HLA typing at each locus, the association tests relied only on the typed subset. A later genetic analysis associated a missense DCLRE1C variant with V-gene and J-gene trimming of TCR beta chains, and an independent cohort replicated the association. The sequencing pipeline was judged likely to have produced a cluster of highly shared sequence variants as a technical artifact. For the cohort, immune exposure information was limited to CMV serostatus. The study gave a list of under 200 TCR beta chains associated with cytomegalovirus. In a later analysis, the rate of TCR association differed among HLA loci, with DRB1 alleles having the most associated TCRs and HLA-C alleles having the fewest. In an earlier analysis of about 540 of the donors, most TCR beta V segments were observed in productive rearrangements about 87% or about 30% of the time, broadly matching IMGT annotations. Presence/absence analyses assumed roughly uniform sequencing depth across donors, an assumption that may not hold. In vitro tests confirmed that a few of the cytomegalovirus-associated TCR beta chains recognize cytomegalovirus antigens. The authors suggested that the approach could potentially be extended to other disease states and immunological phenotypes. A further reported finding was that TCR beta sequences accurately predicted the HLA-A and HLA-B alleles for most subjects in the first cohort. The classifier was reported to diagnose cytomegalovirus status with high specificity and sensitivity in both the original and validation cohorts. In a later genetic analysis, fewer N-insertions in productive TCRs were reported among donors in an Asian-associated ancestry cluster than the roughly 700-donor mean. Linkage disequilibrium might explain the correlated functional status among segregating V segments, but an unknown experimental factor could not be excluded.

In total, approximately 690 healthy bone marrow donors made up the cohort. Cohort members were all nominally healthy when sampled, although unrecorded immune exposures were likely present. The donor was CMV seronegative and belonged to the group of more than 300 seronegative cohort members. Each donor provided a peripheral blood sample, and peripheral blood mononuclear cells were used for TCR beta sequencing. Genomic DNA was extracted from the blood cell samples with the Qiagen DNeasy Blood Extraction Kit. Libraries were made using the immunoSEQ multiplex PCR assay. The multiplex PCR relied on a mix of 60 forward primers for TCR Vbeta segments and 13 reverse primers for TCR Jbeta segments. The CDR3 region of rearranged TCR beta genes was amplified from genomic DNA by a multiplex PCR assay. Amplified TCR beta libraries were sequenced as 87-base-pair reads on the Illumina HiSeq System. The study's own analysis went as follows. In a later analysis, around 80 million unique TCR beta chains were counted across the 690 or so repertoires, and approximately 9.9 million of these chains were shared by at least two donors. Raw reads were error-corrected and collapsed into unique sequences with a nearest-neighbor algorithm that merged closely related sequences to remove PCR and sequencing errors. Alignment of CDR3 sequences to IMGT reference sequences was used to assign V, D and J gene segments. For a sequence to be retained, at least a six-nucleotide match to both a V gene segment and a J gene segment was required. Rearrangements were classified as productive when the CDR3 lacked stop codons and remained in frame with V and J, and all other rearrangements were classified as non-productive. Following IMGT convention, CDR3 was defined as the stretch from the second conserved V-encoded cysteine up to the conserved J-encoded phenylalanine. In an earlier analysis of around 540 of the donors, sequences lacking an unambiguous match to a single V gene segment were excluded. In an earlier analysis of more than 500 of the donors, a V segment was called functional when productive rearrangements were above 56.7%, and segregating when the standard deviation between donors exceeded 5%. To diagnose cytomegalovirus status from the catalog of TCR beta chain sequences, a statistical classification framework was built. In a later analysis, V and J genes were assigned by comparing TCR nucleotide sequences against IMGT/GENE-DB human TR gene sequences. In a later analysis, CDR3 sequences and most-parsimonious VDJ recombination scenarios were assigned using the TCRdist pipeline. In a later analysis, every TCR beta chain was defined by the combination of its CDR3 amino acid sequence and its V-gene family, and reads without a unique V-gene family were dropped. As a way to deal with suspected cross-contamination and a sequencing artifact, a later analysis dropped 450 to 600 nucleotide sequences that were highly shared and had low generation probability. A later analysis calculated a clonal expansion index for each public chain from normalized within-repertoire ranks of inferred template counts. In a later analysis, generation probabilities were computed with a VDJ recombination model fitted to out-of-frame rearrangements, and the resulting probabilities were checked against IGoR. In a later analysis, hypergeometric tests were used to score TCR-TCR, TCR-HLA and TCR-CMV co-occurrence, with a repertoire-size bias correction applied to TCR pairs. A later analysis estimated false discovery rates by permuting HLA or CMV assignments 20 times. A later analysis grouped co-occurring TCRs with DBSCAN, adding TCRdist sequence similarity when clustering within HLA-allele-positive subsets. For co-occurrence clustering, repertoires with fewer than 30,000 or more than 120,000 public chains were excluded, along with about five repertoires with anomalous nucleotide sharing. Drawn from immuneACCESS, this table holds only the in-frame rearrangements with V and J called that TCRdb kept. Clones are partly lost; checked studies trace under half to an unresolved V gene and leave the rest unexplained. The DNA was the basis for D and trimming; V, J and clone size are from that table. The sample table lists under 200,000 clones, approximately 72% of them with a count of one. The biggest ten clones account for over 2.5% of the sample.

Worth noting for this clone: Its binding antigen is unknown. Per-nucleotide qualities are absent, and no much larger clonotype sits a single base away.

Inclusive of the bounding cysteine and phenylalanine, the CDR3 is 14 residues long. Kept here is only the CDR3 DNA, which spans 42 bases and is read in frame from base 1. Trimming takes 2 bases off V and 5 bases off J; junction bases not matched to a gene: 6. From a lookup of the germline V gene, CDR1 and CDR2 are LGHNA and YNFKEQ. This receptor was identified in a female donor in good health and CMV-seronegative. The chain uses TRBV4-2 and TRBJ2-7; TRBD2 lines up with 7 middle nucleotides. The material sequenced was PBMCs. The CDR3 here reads CASSQSSAGDEQYF. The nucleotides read TGTGCCAGCAGCCAAAGTTCTGCGGGGGACGAGCAGTACTTC.